Detailed here is one TCR beta chain. The CDR3 extends over 14 amino acids. V was clipped by 5 bases and J by 0 bases, with 8 bases between them. Germline V gene sequence: CDR1 LNHNV, CDR2 YYDKDF (reference sequence). This record comes from a study of blood T cell repertoires in COVID-19. As for the study in general: Donors in the United States, Italy and Spain gave samples during acute or convalescent COVID-19. T cells, B-cell-depleted T cells, or PBMCs provided the cDNA or gDNA that served as material.

Under the authors' procedure: It was from reference gene primer amplification that nucleated cell counts were estimated. Clones were read by immunoSEQ multiplex PCR, and TCRdb kept only the in-frame ones, dropping some. That table gives V, J and clone size, and the DNA gave D and trimming. This table holds roughly 150,000 clones, around nine tenths found once. This chain joins TRBV15 and TRBJ1-5, with D unclear. The clonotype comes from a woman in her 70s with acute or convalescent COVID-19. The material sequenced was peripheral blood. The CDR3 sequence is CATSPTNSNQPQHF. Written as DNA, the CDR3 is TGTGCCACCAGCCCCACAAATAGCAATCAGCCCCAGCATTTT.